This T cell receptor beta chain was found in a study of blood T cell repertoires in COVID-19. The repertoire was sequenced with immunoSEQ multiplex PCR; TCRdb's copy has only in-frame clones and lacks some. The repertoire holds about 64,000 clones, with approximately 83% as singletons. Material for sequencing was peripheral blood. This clonotype was sampled from a man in his forties or fifties with acute or convalescent COVID-19.

The DNA for the CDR3 is TGCGCCAGCAGCCCTGGGACAGGGGTCGCTAACTATGGCTACACCTTC. Translated: CASSPGTGVANYGYTF. The V and J genes are TRBV5-1 and TRBJ1-2; 10 bases match TRBD1. V dropped 4 bases and J dropped 0; count of bases not matched to a gene: 6. The CDR3 consists of 16 residues. Germline CDR1 SGHRS, CDR2 YFSETQ.